These T cell receptor beta chains were read from a single sample in a study of T cells in Graves' hyperthyroidism and ophthalmopathy. TCRdb re-called the multiplex PCR reads through MiXCR, storing one row per CDR3 protein. The table lists about 260,000 distinct CDR3 sequences, over 20% of them singletons. Specimen: blood. All receptors derive from a man aged 30 to 39 with Graves' ophthalmopathy. Both conserved end residues are part of each CDR3. The order of the fields is V gene, J gene, CDR3 length, clone size, D gene, CDR3 protein, CDR3 DNA. A D gene is named only where the DNA matches it firmly. Size tells how often a clone was seen (once, few, many) or the class of an expanded clone, and some rows leave it out.

TRBV10-3,TRBJ2-3,17,-,TRBD2,CAISEQGTSAGVNTQYF,TGTGCCATCAGTGAGCAGGGGACTAGCGCGGGGGTAAATACGCAGTATTTT
TRBV14,TRBJ1-2,15,-,TRBD1,CASSPNLNRGGSYTF,TGTGCCAGCAGCCCCAATCTCAACAGGGGCGGTAGCTACACCTTC
TRBV6-9,TRBJ1-6,16,-,-,CASSFTDSDSDSLLHF,TGTGCCAGCAGTTTTACGGATTCAGATTCGGATTCACTCCTCCACTTT
TRBV11-2,TRBJ2-5,14,many,-,CASSFGHGRETQYF,TGTGCCAGCAGCTTCGGGCATGGACGGGAGACCCAGTACTTC
TRBV24-1,TRBJ1-2,15,few,TRBD1,CATSDAGQGALGYTF,TGTGCCACCAGTGATGCAGGACAGGGGGCGCTTGGCTACACCTTC
TRBV19,TRBJ1-1,14,-,TRBD1,CASSIVSRQGEAFF,TGTGCCAGTAGTATAGTATCCCGACAGGGTGAGGCTTTCTTT
TRBV19,TRBJ1-5,16,few,TRBD1,CASIPGTGSSNQPQHF,TGTGCCAGTATTCCCGGGACAGGGAGCAGCAATCAGCCCCAGCATTTT
TRBV7-9,TRBJ1-2,12,-,-,CASSPQGWGYTF,TGTGCCAGCAGCCCACAGGGATGGGGCTACACCTTC
TRBV7-9,TRBJ2-3,14,many,-,CASSFLGSADTQYF,TGTGCCAGCAGCTTTTTAGGCTCGGCAGATACGCAGTATTTT
TRBV20-1,TRBJ2-7,14,many,TRBD2,CSARFGSGTGEQYF,TGCAGTGCTAGGTTCGGTAGCGGGACCGGCGAGCAGTACTTC
TRBV4-1,TRBJ1-5,16,-,TRBD1,CASSQEAAGGRQPQHF,TGCGCCAGCAGCCAAGAGGCGGCAGGGGGTCGCCAGCCCCAGCATTTT
TRBV11-1,TRBJ2-3,15,many,-,CASSFTGIRTDTQYF,TGTGCCAGCAGCTTCACAGGGATCCGCACAGATACGCAGTATTTT
TRBV28,TRBJ1-2,15,many,TRBD1,CASSLGTGDFNGYTF,TGTGCCAGCAGTTTAGGGACAGGGGACTTCAATGGCTACACCTTC
TRBV6-2/TRBV6-3,TRBJ2-3,15,-,-,CASRTRDSGTDTQYF,TGTGCCAGCAGGACCAGGGACTCAGGAACAGATACGCAGTATTTT
TRBV10-3,TRBJ2-7,9,many,-,CAIGYEQYF,TGTGCCATCGGGTACGAGCAGTACTTC
TRBV27,TRBJ2-7,14,few,-,CASSLYDSSYEQYF,TGTGCCAGCAGTTTATATGACTCCTCCTACGAGCAGTACTTC
TRBV9,TRBJ2-3,12,few,-,CASNNRADTQYF,TGTGCCAGCAATAACAGGGCAGATACGCAGTATTTT
TRBV28,TRBJ1-6,19,many,TRBD1,CASSSDRGMLSSYNSPLHF,TGTGCCAGCAGCTCGGACAGGGGAATGCTGAGCTCCTATAATTCACCCCTCCACTTT
TRBV15,TRBJ2-5,13,-,-,CATSRPGLETQYF,TGTGCCACCAGCAGGCCAGGGCTGGAGACCCAGTACTTC
TRBV4-1,TRBJ2-2,13,-,-,CASSQARDGELFF,TGCGCCAGCAGCCAAGCCAGGGACGGGGAGCTGTTTTTT
TRBV6-5,TRBJ2-3,14,many,-,CASSYSSSTDTQYF,TGTGCCAGCAGTTACTCGAGTAGCACAGATACGCAGTATTTT
TRBV28,TRBJ2-1,14,few,-,CASSPDGTTNEQFF,TGTGCCAGCAGTCCTGACGGGACCACCAATGAGCAGTTCTTC
TRBV12-5,TRBJ2-7,15,-,TRBD2,CASGNIAGGFNEQYF,TGTGCTAGTGGTAACATAGCGGGAGGTTTTAACGAGCAGTACTTC
TRBV20-1,TRBJ2-7,13,-,-,CSARDARAYEQYF,TGCAGTGCTAGAGATGCCAGGGCCTACGAGCAGTACTTC
TRBV6-1,TRBJ1-6,15,-,TRBD1,CASNDRGQYNSPLHF,TGTGCCAGCAATGACAGGGGCCAATATAATTCACCCCTCCACTTT
TRBV9,TRBJ2-5,15,-,TRBD1,CASSTGQGARETQYF,TGTGCCAGCAGCACCGGACAGGGGGCGAGGGAGACCCAGTACTTC
TRBV25-1,TRBJ2-1,19,many,-,CASSPGTLGSLGSYNEQFF,TGTGCCAGCAGCCCGGGGACCCTAGGAAGTTTGGGCTCCTACAATGAGCAGTTCTTC
TRBV29-1,TRBJ1-1,12,few,-,CSVDLGFTEAFF,TGCAGCGTTGATTTGGGGTTCACTGAAGCTTTCTTT
TRBV20-1,TRBJ2-1,13,many,TRBD1,CSATRTGGNEQFF,TGCAGTGCTACTCGGACAGGGGGCAATGAGCAGTTCTTC
TRBV5-5,TRBJ1-2,13,once,-,CASSLVRGYGYTF,TGTGCCAGCAGCTTGGTGAGGGGCTATGGCTACACCTTC
TRBV29-1,TRBJ2-7,13,-,-,CSVGGRTSYEQYF,TGCAGCGTTGGAGGGAGGACCTCCTACGAGCAGTACTTC
TRBV29-1,TRBJ1-4,16,-,TRBD1,CSVEAPGQGAVEKLFF,TGCAGCGTTGAAGCCCCGGGACAGGGGGCCGTGGAAAAACTGTTTTTT